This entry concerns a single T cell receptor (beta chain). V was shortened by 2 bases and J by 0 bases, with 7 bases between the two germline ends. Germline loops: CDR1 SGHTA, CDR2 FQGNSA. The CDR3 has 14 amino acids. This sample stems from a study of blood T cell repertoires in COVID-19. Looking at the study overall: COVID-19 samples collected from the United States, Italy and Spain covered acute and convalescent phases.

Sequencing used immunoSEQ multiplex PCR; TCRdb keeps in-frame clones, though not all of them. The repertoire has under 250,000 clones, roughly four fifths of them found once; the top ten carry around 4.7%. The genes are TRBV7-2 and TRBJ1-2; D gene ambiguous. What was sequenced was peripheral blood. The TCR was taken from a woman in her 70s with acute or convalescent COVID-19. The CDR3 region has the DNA TGTGCCAGCAGCTTATACTCACCTAACTATGGCTACACCTTC. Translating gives CASSLYSPNYGYTF.